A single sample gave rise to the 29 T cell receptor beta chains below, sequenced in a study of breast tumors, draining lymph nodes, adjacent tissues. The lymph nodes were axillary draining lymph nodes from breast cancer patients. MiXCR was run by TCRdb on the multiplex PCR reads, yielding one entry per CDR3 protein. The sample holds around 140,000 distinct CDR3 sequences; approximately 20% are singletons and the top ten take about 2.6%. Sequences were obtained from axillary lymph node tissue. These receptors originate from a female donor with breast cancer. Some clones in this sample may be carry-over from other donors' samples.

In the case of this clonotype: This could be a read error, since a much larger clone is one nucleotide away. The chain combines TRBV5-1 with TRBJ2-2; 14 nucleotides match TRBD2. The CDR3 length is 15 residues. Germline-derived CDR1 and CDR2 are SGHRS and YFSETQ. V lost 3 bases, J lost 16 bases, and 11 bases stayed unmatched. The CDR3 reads CASSSGTSGSRKRFF. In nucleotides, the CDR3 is TGCGCCAGCAGCTCTGGGACTAGCGGGAGTCGAAAAAGGTTTTTT.

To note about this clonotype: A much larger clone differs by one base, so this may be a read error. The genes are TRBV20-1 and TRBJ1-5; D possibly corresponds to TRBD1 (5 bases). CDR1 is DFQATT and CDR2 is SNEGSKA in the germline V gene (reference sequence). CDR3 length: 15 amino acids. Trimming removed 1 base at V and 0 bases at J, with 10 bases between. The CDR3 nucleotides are TGCAGTGCTAGAGCAGGGTTTTTTAGCAATCAGCCCCAGCATTTT. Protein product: CSARAGFFSNQPQHF.

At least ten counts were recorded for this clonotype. CDR3 coding DNA: TGTGCCAGCAGCCAAGATCTGGGGTTCTACGAGCAGTACTTC. Residues: CASSQDLGFYEQYF. This chain joins TRBV14 and TRBJ2-7, with D unclear. V was cut by 0 bases and J by 3 bases, with 9 bases left in between. The CDR3 covers 14 residues. CDR1 is SGHDN and CDR2 is FVKESK in the germline V gene. Using reference TRBV14 and TRBJ2-7 for the parts outside the CDR3, the full variable domain is EAGVTQFPSHSVIEKGQTVTLRCDPISGHDNLYWYRRVMGKEIKFLLHFVKESKQDESGMPNNRFLAERTGGTYSTLKVQPAELEDSGVYFCASSQDLGFYEQYFGPGTRLTVT.

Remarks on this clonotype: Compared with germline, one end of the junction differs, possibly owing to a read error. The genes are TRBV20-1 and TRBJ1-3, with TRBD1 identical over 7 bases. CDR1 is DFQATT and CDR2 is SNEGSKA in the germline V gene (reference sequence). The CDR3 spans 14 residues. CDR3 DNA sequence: TGCAATGCGCCGGACAGGTTCTCTGGAAACACCATACATTTT. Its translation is CNAPDRFSGNTIHF.

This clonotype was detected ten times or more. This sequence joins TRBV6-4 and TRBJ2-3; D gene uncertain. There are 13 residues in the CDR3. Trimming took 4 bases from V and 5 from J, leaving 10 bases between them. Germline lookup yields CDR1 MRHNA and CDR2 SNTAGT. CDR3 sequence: CASSVFPQDTQYF. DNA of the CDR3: TGTGCCAGCAGTGTGTTTCCCCAAGATACGCAGTATTTT.

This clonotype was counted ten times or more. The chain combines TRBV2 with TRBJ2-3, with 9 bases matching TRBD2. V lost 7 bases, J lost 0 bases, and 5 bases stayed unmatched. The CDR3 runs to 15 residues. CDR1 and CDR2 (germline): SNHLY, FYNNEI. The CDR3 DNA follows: TGTGCCAGCAAGCCTAGCGGGGCTAGCACAGATACGCAGTATTTT. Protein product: CASKPSGASTDTQYF.

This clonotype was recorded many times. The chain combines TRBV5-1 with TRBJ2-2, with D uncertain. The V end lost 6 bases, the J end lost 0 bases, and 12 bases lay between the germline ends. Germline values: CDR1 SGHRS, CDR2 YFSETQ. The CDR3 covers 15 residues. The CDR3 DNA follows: TGCGCCAGCAAAGAGACGGATTCGAACACCGGGGAGCTGTTTTTT. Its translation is CASKETDSNTGELFF.

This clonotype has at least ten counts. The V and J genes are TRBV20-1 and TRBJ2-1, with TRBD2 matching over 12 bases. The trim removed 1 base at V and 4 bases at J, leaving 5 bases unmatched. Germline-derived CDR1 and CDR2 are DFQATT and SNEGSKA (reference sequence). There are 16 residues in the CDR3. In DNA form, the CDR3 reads TGCAGTGCTAGAGGAACTCTAGCGGGAGGGTACAATGAGCAGTTCTTC. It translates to CSARGTLAGGYNEQFF.

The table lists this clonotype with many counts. The CDR3 loop reads CASSRDRASGNTIYF. In nucleotides, the CDR3 is TGTGCCAGCAGCCGCGACAGGGCCTCTGGAAACACCATATATTTT. The chain combines TRBV7-2 with TRBJ1-3; 7 nucleotides match TRBD1. The trim removed 5 bases at V and 0 bases at J, leaving 4 bases unmatched. This CDR3 spans 15 amino acids. Germline CDR1 is SGHTA and CDR2 is FQGNSA.

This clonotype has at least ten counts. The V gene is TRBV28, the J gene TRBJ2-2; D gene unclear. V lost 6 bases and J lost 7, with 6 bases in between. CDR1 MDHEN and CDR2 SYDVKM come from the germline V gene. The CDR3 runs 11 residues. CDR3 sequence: CASRTIGELFF. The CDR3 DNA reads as TGTGCCAGCAGGACGATCGGGGAGCTGTTTTTT. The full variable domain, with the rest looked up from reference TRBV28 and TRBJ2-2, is DVKVTQSSRYLVKRTGEKVFLECVQDMDHENMFWYRQDPGLGLRLIYFSYDVKMKEKGDIPEGYSVSREKKERFSLILESASTNQTSMYLCASRTIGELFFGEGSRLTVL.

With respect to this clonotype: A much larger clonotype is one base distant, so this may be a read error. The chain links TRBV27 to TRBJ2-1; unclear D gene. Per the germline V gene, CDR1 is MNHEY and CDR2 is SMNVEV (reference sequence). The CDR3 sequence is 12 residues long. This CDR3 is CACSSPTPVLFF. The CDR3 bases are TGTGCCTGCAGTTCCCCTACCCCAGTTCTGTTCTTC.

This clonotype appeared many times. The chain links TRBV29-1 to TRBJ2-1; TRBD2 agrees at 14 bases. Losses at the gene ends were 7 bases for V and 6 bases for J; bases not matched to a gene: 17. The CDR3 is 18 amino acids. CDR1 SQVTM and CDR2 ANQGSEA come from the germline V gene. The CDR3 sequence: CSAPGQGLAGVPFNEQFF. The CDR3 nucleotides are TGCAGCGCACCGGGACAGGGACTAGCGGGAGTCCCTTTCAATGAGCAGTTCTTC.

The CDR3 DNA sequence: TGTGCCAGCAGTGATCCGACAGGGGGAGGTTCACCCCTCCACTTT. This sequence encodes CASSDPTGGGSPLHF. J is TRBJ1-6 and V is TRBV25-1, with 9 bases matching TRBD1. From germline, CDR1 is MGHDK and CDR2 SYGVNS. V trimming: 3 bases; J trimming: 9 bases; junction bases outside the gene matches: 6. CDR3 length equals 15 residues.

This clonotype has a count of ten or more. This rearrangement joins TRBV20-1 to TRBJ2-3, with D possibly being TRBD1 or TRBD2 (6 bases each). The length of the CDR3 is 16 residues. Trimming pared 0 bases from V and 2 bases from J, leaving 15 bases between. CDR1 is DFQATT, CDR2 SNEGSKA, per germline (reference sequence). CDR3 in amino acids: CSARDESWGATDTQYF. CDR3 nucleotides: TGCAGTGCTAGAGATGAGAGTTGGGGGGCCACAGATACGCAGTATTTT.

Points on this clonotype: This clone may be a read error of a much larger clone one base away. This CDR3 is CASGLGGQGEILETQYF. Written as DNA, the CDR3 is TGTGCCAGCGGCTTGGGGGGACAGGGGGAAATATTGGAGACCCAGTACTTC. The chain links TRBV5-4 to TRBJ2-5, with TRBD1 matching 11 bases. The CDR3 spans 17 residues. Per germline, CDR1 SGHNT and CDR2 YYREEE (reference sequence).

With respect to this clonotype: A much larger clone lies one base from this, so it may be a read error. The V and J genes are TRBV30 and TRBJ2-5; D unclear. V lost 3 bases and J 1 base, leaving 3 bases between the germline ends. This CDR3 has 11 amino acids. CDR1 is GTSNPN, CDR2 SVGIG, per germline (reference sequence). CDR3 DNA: TGTGCCTGGAGGTTCCAAGAGACCCAGTACTTC. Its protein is CAWRFQETQYF.

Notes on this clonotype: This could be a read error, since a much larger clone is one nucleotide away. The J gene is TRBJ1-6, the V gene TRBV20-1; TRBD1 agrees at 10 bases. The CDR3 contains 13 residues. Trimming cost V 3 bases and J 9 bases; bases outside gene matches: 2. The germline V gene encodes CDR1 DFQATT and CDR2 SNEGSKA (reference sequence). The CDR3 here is CSASGQGVSPLHF. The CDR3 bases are TGCAGTGCTAGTGGACAGGGGGTTTCACCCCTCCACTTT.

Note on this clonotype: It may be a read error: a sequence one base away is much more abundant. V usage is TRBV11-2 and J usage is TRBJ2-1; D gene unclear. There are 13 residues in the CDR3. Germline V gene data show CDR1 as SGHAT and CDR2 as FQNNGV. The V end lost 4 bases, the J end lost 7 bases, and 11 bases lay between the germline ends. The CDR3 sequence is CASSSAFFNEQFF. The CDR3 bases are TGTGCCAGCAGCTCGGCTTTCTTTAATGAGCAGTTCTTC.

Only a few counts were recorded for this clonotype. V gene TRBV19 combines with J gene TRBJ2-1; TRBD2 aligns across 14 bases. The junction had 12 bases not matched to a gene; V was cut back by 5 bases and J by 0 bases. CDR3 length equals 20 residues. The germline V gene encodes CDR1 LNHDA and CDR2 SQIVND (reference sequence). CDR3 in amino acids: CASSFQPGLAGALSYNEQFF. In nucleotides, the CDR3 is TGTGCCAGTAGTTTCCAACCGGGACTAGCGGGAGCGCTCTCCTACAATGAGCAGTTCTTC. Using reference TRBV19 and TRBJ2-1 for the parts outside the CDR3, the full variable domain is DGGITQSPKYLFRKEGQNVTLSCEQNLNHDAMYWYRQDPGQGLRLIYYSQIVNDFQKGDIAEGYSVSREKKESFPLTVTSAQKNPTAFYLCASSFQPGLAGALSYNEQFFGPGTRLTVL.

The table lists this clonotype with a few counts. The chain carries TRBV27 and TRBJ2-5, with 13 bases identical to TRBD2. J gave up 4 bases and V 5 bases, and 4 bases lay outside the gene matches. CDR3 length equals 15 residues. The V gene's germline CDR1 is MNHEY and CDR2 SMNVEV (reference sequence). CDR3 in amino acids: CASSLLAGGLETQYF. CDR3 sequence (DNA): TGTGCCAGCAGTCTACTAGCGGGAGGGCTAGAGACCCAGTACTTC.

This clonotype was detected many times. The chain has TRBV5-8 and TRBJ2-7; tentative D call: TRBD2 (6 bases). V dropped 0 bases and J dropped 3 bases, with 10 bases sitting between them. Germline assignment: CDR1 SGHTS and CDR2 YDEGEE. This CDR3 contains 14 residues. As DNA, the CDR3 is TGTGCCAGCAGCTTGGTCGGCGGGAACTACGAGCAGTACTTC. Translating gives CASSLVGGNYEQYF.

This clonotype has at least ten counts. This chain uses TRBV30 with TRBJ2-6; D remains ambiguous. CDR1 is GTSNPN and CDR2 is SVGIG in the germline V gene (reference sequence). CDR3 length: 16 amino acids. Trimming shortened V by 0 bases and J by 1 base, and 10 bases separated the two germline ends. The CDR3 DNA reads TGTGCCTGGAGTGTACGGTTGGGATCTGGGGCCAACGTCCTGACTTTC. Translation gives CAWSVRLGSGANVLTF.

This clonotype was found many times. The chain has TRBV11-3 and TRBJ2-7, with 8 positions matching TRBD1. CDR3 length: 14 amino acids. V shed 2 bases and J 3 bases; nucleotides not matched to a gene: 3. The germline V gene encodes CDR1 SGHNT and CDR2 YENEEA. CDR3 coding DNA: TGTGCCAGCAGCTTATACGGACAGGGCTACGAGCAGTACTTC. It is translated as CASSLYGQGYEQYF.

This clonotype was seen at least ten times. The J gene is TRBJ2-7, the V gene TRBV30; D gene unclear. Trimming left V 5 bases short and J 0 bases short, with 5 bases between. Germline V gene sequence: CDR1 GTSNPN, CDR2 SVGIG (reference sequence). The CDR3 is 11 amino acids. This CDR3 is CAWAISYEQYF. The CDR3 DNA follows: TGTGCCTGGGCGATCTCCTACGAGCAGTACTTC.

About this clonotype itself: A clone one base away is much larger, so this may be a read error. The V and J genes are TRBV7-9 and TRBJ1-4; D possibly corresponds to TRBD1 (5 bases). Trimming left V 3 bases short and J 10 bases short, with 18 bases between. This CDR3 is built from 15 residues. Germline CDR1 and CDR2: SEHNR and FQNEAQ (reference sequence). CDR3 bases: TGTGCCAGCAGCTTCCCAAGGGGCGCTAGGGGAAAACTGTTTTTT. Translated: CASSFPRGARGKLFF.

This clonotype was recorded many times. This chain's CDR3 is CASSPRFAGIYEQYF. In DNA, the CDR3 is TGTGCCAGTAGCCCCAGGTTTGCAGGAATTTACGAGCAGTACTTC. The V gene is TRBV19, the J gene TRBJ2-7, with D unclear. CDR3 length: 15 amino acids. Trimming took 6 bases from V and 4 from J, leaving 19 bases between them. CDR1 and CDR2 from the germline V gene are LNHDA and SQIVND (reference sequence).

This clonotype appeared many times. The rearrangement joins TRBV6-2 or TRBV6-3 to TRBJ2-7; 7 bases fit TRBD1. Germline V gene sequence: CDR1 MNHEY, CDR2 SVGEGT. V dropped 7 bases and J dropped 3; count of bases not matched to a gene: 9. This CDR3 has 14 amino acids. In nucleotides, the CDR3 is TGTGCCAGCAATATCAGGGGGATAGACTACGAGCAGTACTTC. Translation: CASNIRGIDYEQYF.

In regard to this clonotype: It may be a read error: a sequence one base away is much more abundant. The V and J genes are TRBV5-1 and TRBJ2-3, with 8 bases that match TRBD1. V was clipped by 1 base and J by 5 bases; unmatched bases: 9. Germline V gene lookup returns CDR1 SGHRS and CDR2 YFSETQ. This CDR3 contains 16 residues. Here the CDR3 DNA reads TGCGCCAGCAGCTTGTCAGGGGGCGGAAGAGGAGATACGCAGTATTTT. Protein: CASSLSGGGRGDTQYF. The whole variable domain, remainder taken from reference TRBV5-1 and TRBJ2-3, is KAGVTQTPRYLIKTRGQQVTLSCSPISGHRSVSWYQQTPGQGLQFLFEYFSETQRNKGNFPGRFSGRQFSNSRSEMNVSTLELGDSALYLCASSLSGGGRGDTQYFGPGTRLTVL.

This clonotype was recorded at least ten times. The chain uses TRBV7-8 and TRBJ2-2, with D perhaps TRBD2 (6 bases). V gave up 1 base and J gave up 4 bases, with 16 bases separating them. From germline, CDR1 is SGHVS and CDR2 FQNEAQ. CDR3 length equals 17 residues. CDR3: CASSLVPGVGLTGELFF. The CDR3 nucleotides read TGTGCCAGCAGCTTAGTTCCGGGGGTGGGCCTCACCGGGGAGCTGTTTTTT.